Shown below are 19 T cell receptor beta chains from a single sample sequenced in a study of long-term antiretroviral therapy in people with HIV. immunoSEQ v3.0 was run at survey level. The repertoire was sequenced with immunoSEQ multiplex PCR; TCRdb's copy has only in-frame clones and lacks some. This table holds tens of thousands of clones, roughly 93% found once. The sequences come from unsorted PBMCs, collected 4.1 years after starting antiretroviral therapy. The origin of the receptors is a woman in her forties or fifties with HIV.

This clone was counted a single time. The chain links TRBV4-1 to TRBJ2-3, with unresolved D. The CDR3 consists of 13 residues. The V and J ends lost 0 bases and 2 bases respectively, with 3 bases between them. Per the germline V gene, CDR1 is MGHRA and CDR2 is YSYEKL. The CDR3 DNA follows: TGCGCCAGCAGCCAAGAAAACACAGATACGCAGTATTTT. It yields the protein CASSQENTDTQYF.

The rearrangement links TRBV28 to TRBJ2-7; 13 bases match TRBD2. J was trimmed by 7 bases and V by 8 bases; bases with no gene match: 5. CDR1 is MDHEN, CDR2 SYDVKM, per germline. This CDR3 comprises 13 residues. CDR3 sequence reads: CASLTSGGREQYF. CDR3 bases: TGTGCCAGCCTGACTAGCGGGGGGAGAGAGCAGTACTTC.

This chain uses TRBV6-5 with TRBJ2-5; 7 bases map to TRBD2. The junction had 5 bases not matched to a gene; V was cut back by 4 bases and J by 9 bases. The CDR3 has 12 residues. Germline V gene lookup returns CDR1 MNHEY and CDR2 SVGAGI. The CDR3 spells CASSSAGVAQYF. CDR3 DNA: TGTGCCAGCAGTTCCGCGGGGGTAGCCCAGTACTTC.

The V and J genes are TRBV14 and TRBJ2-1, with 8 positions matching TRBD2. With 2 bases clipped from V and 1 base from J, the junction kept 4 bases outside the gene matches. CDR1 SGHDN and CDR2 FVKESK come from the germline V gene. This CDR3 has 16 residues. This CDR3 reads CASSQHSGESYNEQFF. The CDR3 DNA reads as TGTGCCAGCAGCCAACATAGCGGGGAATCCTACAATGAGCAGTTCTTC.

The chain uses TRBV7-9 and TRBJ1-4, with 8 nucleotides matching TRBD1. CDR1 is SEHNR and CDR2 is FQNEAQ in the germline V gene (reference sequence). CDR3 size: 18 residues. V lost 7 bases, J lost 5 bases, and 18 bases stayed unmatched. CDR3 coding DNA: TGTGCCAGCACCCTGTCCCCTCGACAGGGGCTTGGGAATGAAAAACTGTTTTTT. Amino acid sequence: CASTLSPRQGLGNEKLFF. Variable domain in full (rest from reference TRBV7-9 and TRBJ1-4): DTGVSQNPRHKITKRGQNVTFRCDPISEHNRLYWYRQTLGQGPEFLTYFQNEAQLEKSRLLSDRFSAERPKGSFSTLEIQRTEQGDSAMYLCASTLSPRQGLGNEKLFFGSGTQLSVL.

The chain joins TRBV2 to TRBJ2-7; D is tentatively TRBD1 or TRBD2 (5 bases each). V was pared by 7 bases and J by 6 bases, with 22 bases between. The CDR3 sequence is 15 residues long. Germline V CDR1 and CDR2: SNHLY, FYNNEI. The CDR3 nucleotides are TGTGCCAGCACTAAAGAGGGGCTGGGGGAATCCGAGCAGTACTTC. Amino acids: CASTKEGLGESEQYF.

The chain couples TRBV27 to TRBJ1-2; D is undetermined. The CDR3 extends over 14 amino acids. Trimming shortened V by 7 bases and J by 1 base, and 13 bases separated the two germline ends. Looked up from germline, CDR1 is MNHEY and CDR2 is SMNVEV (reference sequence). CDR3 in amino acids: CASTSSPLNYGYTF. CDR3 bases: TGTGCCAGCACCTCCTCCCCCCTTAACTATGGCTACACCTTC.

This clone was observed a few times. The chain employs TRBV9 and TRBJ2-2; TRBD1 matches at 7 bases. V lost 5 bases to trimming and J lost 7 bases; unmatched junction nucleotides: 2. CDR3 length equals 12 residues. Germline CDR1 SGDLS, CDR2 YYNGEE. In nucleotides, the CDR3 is TGTGCCAGCAGGACAGGGAACGGGGAGCTGTTTTTT. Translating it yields CASRTGNGELFF.

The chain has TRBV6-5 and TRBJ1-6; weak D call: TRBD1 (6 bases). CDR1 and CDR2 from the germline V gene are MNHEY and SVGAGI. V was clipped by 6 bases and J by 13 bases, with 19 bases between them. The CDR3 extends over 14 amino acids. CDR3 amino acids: CASRIQGLGSPLHF. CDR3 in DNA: TGTGCCAGCAGAATCCAGGGGCTGGGCTCGCCCCTCCACTTT.

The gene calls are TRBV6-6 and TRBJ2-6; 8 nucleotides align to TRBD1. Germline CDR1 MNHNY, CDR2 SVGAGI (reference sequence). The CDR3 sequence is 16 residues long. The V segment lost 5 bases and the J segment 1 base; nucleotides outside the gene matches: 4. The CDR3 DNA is TGTGCCAGCAGTACAGGGGGTACGTCTGGGGCCAACGTCCTGACTTTC. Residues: CASSTGGTSGANVLTF.

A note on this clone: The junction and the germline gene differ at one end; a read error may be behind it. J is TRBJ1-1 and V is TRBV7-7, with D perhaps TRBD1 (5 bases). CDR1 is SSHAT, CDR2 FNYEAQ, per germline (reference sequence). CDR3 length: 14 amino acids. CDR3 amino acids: CASSPLGGQTEAFF. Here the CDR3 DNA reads TGTGCTAGCAGCCCTCTGGGGGGTCAGACTGAAGCTTTCTTT.

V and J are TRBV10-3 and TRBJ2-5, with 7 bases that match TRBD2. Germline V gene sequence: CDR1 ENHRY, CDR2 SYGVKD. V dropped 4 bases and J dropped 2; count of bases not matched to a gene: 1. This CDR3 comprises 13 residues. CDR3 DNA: TGTGCCATCAGTGGGCGGGGGCAAGAGACCCAGTACTTC. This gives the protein CAISGRGQETQYF.

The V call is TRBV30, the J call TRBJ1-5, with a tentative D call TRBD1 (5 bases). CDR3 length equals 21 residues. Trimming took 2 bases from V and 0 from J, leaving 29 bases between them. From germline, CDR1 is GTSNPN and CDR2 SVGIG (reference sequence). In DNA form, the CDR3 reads TGTGCCTGGAGTTCAAATACCTACTCCTTTGGGGGGACTTATAGCAATCAGCCCCAGCATTTT. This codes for CAWSSNTYSFGGTYSNQPQHF.

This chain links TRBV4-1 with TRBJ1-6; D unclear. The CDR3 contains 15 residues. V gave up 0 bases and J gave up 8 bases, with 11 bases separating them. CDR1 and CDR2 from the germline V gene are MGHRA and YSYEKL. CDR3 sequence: CASSQEGRNYSPLHF. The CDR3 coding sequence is TGCGCCAGCAGCCAAGAGGGGAGGAACTATTCACCCCTCCACTTT.

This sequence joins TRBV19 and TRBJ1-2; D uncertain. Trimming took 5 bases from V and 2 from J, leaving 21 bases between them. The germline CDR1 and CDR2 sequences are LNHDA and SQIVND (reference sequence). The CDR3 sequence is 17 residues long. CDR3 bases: TGTGCCAGTAGTGTAAGACGACACGCGCCGCTAAACTATGGCTACACCTTC. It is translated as CASSVRRHAPLNYGYTF.

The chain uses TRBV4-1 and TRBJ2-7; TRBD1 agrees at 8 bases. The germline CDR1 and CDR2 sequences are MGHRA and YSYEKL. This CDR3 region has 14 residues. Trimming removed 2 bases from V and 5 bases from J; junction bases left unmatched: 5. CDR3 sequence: CASSQRTGGHEQYF. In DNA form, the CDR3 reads TGCGCCAGCAGCCAACGCACAGGGGGACACGAGCAGTACTTC.

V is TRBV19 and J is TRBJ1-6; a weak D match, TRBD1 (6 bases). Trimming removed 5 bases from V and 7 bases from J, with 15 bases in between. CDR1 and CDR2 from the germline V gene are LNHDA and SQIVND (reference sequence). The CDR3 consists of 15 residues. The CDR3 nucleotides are TGTGCCAGTAGTCCCCGGCCACAGGGAAATTCACCCCTCCACTTT. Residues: CASSPRPQGNSPLHF. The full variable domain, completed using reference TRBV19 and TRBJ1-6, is DGGITQSPKYLFRKEGQNVTLSCEQNLNHDAMYWYRQDPGQGLRLIYYSQIVNDFQKGDIAEGYSVSREKKESFPLTVTSAQKNPTAFYLCASSPRPQGNSPLHFGNGTRLTVT.

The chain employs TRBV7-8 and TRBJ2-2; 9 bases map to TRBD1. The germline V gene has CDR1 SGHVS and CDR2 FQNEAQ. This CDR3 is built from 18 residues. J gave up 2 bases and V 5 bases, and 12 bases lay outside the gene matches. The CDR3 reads CASSPMGTGGFNTGELFF. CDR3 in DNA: TGTGCCAGCAGCCCCATGGGAACAGGGGGCTTCAACACCGGGGAGCTGTTTTTT.

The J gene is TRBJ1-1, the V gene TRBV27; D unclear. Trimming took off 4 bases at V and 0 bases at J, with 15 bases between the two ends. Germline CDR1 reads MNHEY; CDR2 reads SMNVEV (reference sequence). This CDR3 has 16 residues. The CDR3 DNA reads TGTGCCAGCAGTTCGGGCCCATCGCGCCTGAACACTGAAGCTTTCTTT. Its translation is CASSSGPSRLNTEAFF.